This passage covers 4 T cell receptor beta chains from one sample sequenced in a study of cytomegalovirus exposure and HLA in healthy donors. The PCR was carried out with 60 Vbeta primers and 13 Jbeta primers. Clones were sequenced by immunoSEQ multiplex PCR, and TCRdb holds only the in-frame ones, with some missing. The sample consists of about 150,000 clones, 55% to 70% of them appearing once. Sequenced input: PBMCs. The receptors derive from a woman aged 60-75 years in good health and CMV-seropositive.

The chain has TRBV5-8 and TRBJ2-2, with 8 bases that match TRBD1. CDR1 is SGHTS and CDR2 is YDEGEE in the germline V gene. V lost 4 bases to trimming and J lost 6 bases; unmatched junction nucleotides: 8. The CDR3 extends over 15 amino acids. The CDR3 sequence is CASSPGQGASGELFF. The DNA of the CDR3 is TGTGCCAGCAGCCCCGGACAGGGCGCCTCCGGGGAGCTGTTTTTT.

V usage is TRBV7-2 and J usage is TRBJ1-5; TRBD1 matches 9 bases. Germline V gene sequence: CDR1 SGHTA, CDR2 FQGNSA. Trimming cost V 4 bases and J 0 bases; bases outside gene matches: 4. CDR3 length: 16 residues. The CDR3 bases are TGTGCCAGCAGCTGGACAGGGGTCGGTAGCAATCAGCCCCAGCATTTT. Translation gives CASSWTGVGSNQPQHF.

V usage is TRBV6-1 and J usage is TRBJ1-3; TRBD1 agrees at 7 bases. Trimming took 6 bases from V and 6 from J; bases not matched to a gene: 11. The CDR3 runs to 15 residues. Germline-derived CDR1 and CDR2 are MNHNS and SASEGT. The CDR3, as DNA: TGTGCCAGCAGAGAGACAGGGTCGACGAAAAACACCATATATTTT. Its translation: CASRETGSTKNTIYF.

The J gene is TRBJ2-1, the V gene TRBV7-8, with 7 bases identical to TRBD1. This CDR3 region has 17 residues. V shed 5 bases and J 0 bases; nucleotides not matched to a gene: 10. CDR1 SGHVS and CDR2 FQNEAQ come from the germline V gene. The CDR3 region is CASSPVPPGGSYNEQFF. In DNA form, the CDR3 reads TGTGCCAGCAGCCCCGTGCCCCCAGGGGGCTCCTACAATGAGCAGTTCTTC.